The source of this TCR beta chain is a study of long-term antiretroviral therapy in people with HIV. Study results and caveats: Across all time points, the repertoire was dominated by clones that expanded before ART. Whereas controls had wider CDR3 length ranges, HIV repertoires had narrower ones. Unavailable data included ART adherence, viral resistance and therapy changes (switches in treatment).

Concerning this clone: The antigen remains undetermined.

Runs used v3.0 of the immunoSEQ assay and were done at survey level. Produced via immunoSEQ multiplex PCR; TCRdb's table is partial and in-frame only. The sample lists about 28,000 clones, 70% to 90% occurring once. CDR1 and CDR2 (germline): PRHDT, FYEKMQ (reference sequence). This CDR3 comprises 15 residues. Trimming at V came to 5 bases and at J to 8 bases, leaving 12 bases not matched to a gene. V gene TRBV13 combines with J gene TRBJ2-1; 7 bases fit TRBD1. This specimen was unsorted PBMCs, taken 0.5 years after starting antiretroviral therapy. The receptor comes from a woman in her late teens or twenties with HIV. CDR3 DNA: TGTGCCAGCAGCCCTTACCCAGACAGGGTTGATGAGCAGTTCTTC. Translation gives CASSPYPDRVDEQFF.